Listed below are T cell receptor beta chains from one sample, sequenced in a study of CD8 T cells in Susac syndrome. TCRdb reprocessed the immunoSEQ multiplex PCR reads via MiXCR and lists one record per CDR3 protein. The sample holds about 140,000 distinct CDR3 sequences; more than 85% are singletons and the top ten take approximately 0.18%. Material: CD8+ T cells from PBMCs. The receptors stem from a human donor with Susac syndrome. CDR3s include the opening cysteine and the closing phenylalanine or tryptophan. Fields, in order: V gene, J gene, clone size, D gene, CDR3 protein, CDR3 DNA. D genes are given only for firm matches. The listing skips clone size in some rows; elsewhere it reads once, few, many or a size class.

TRBV30	TRBJ2-3	.	TRBD2	CAWSTGLAGDTDTQYF	TGTGCCTGGTCCACCGGACTAGCGGGAGACACAGATACGCAGTATTTT
TRBV4-1	TRBJ2-1	.	.	CASSQDQNTDEQFF	TGCGCCAGCAGCCAAGACCAGAATACGGATGAGCAGTTCTTC
TRBV12-3/TRBV12-4	TRBJ1-5	.	.	CASSESSDSGWTQHF	TGTGCCAGCAGTGAAAGCAGTGACAGCGGCTGGACCCAGCATTTT
TRBV9	TRBJ2-1	.	.	CASSVDEGYNEQFF	TGTGCCAGCAGCGTAGACGAGGGGTACAATGAGCAGTTCTTC
TRBV9	TRBJ2-7	.	.	CASSVAGGIVNF	.
TRBV4-1	TRBJ1-1	.	.	CASSQVSLGVAEAFF	TGCGCCAGCAGCCAAGTCTCCTTGGGAGTCGCTGAAGCTTTCTTT
TRBV27	TRBJ1-1	.	TRBD1	CASSLSGTGVQAFF	TGTGCCAGCAGTTTATCGGGAACAGGGGTTCAGGCTTTCTTT
TRBV4-1	TRBJ2-3	.	.	CASSQDFGTGGTDTQYF	TGCGCCAGCAGCCAAGATTTCGGAACGGGTGGAACAGATACGCAGTATTTT
TRBV4-1	TRBJ2-6	.	.	CASSQDPPGSGANVLTF	TGCGCCAGCAGCCAAGATCCCCCGGGTTCCGGGGCCAACGTCCTGACTTTC
TRBV29-1	TRBJ2-7	.	TRBD2	CSVEIAGEIIRPYEQYF	TGCAGCGTTGAAATAGCGGGAGAAATTATACGCCCCTACGAGCAGTACTTC
TRBV2	TRBJ2-1	.	TRBD2	CASSEAGLGGYNEQFF	TGTGCCAGCAGTGAAGCGGGACTAGGGGGCTACAATGAGCAGTTCTTC
TRBV7-3	TRBJ2-3	.	.	CASSLEVWDSRTDTQYF	TGTGCCAGCAGCTTAGAAGTATGGGACTCTCGCACAGATACGCAGTATTTT
TRBV28	TRBJ2-6	.	.	CASSPGRTRSGANVLTF	TGTGCCAGCAGCCCTGGACGGACTCGCTCTGGGGCCAACGTCCTGACTTTC
TRBV13	TRBJ1-2	.	TRBD1	CASRFPGQGAHGYTF	TGTGCCAGCAGGTTTCCGGGACAGGGGGCCCATGGCTACACCTTC
TRBV15	TRBJ2-5	.	.	CATSGVGIQETQYF	TGTGCCACCAGCGGGGTGGGGATCCAAGAGACCCAGTACTTC
TRBV9	TRBJ2-7	.	.	CASSGGTEEQYF	TGTGCCAGCAGCGGAGGGACGGAAGAGCAGTACTTC
TRBV20-1	TRBJ2-7	.	.	CSARITGVRIYEQYF	TGCAGTGCTAGGATTACAGGCGTTCGAATTTACGAGCAGTACTTC
TRBV30	TRBJ2-5	few	TRBD1	CAWSDRGLETQYF	TGTGCCTGGAGTGACAGGGGGCTTGAGACCCAGTACTTC
TRBV2	TRBJ2-1	.	TRBD2	CAIQGPSGRANEQFF	TGTGCCATACAAGGGCCCAGCGGGAGGGCCAATGAGCAGTTCTTC
TRBV27	TRBJ2-3	.	TRBD2	CASRTGTSGTDTQYF	TGTGCCAGCAGGACGGGGACTAGCGGAACAGATACGCAGTATTTT
TRBV6-5	TRBJ2-5	.	.	CASSYEGGETQYF	TGTGCCAGCAGTTACGAGGGGGGGGAGACCCAGTACTTC
TRBV20-1	TRBJ2-1	.	.	CSAYPRGPVVEQFF	TGCAGTGCTTACCCGCGGGGGCCCGTGGTTGAGCAGTTCTTC
TRBV2	TRBJ2-5	once	.	CASSVGRRETQYF	TGTGCCAGCAGTGTAGGAAGAAGGGAGACCCAGTACTTC
TRBV5-6	TRBJ2-7	.	.	CASSYRVPYEQYF	TGTGCCAGCAGCTACAGGGTTCCCTACGAGCAGTACTTC
TRBV27	TRBJ1-2	.	TRBD1	CASNSGGSYGYTF	TGTGCCAGCAACTCAGGGGGCAGTTATGGCTACACCTTC
TRBV4-2	TRBJ2-7	.	.	CASSHLELVYEQYF	TGTGCCAGCAGCCACTTGGAACTAGTCTACGAGCAGTACTTC
TRBV5-1	TRBJ2-3	.	.	CASSLVFGGTDTQYF	TGCGCCAGCAGCTTGGTGTTTGGGGGAACAGATACGCAGTATTTT
TRBV13	TRBJ1-1	.	.	CASSFTGKWAFF	TGTGCCAGCAGCTTTACAGGGAAATGGGCTTTCTTT
TRBV9	TRBJ1-2	.	.	CASTTGYYGYTF	TGTGCCAGCACGACAGGCTACTATGGCTACACCTTC
TRBV29-1	TRBJ2-1	.	TRBD2	CSVEYREGYNEQFF	TGCAGCGTTGAGTACCGGGAGGGGTACAATGAGCAGTTCTTC
TRBV30	TRBJ1-2	.	.	CAWNTGTLGGYTF	TGTGCCTGGAATACCGGGACTCTGGGGGGCTACACCTTC
TRBV4-2	TRBJ1-1	.	.	CASSQWTGMNTEAFF	TGTGCCAGCAGCCAGTGGACGGGCATGAACACTGAAGCTTTCTTT
TRBV20-1	TRBJ2-1	.	TRBD1	CSARDPGTGSYNEQFF	TGCAGTGCTAGAGATCCGGGGACAGGGTCCTACAATGAGCAGTTCTTC
TRBV28	TRBJ2-7	.	.	CASRVEGLDEQYF	TGTGCCAGCAGGGTCGAAGGGTTGGACGAGCAGTACTTC
TRBV6-5	TRBJ1-2	.	TRBD1	CASSWTGGDGYTF	TGTGCCAGCAGTTGGACAGGGGGCGATGGCTACACCTTC
TRBV29-1	TRBJ1-1	.	.	CSVVRGLENTEAFF	TGCAGCGTTGTCAGGGGCCTGGAGAACACTGAAGCTTTCTTT
TRBV4-1	TRBJ2-2	.	.	CASRLKGDSYTGELFF	TGCGCCAGCAGGCTAAAGGGAGATTCCTACACCGGGGAGCTGTTTTTT
TRBV5-6	TRBJ1-1	.	TRBD1	CASSLGTGSEAFF	TGTGCCAGCAGCCTCGGGACAGGGTCTGAAGCTTTCTTT
TRBV20-1	TRBJ2-1	.	.	CSASVRADPYNEQFF	TGCAGTGCTAGCGTTCGAGCGGACCCCTACAATGAGCAGTTCTTC
TRBV30	TRBJ2-1	.	.	CAWSFTDNEQFF	TGTGCCTGGAGTTTCACGGACAATGAGCAGTTCTTC
TRBV7-9	TRBJ2-7	.	.	CASSLWRGEQYF	TGTGCCAGCAGCTTATGGCGAGGCGAGCAGTACTTC
TRBV12-3/TRBV12-4	TRBJ2-5	.	.	CASSLLDSQETQYF	TGTGCCAGCAGTTTGCTAGATTCTCAAGAGACCCAGTACTTC
TRBV11-1	TRBJ2-7	.	TRBD1	CASSPRDRVTYEQYF	TGTGCCAGCAGCCCGCGGGACAGGGTAACCTACGAGCAGTACTTC
TRBV27	TRBJ1-2	once	TRBD1	CASSPTGGYYGYTF	TGTGCCAGCAGTCCGACAGGGGGATATTATGGCTACACCTTC
TRBV4-1	TRBJ1-5	.	.	CASSDHKTGLGGNQPQHF	TGCGCCAGCAGCGATCACAAGACAGGCTTGGGGGGCAATCAGCCCCAGCATTTT
TRBV6-5	TRBJ2-5	.	.	CASSYYPDGRETQYF	TGTGCCAGCAGTTACTACCCGGACGGGCGGGAGACCCAGTACTTC
TRBV20-1	TRBJ2-4	.	.	CSASGGPLKNIQYF	TGCAGTGCTAGCGGCGGACCTTTAAAAAACATTCAGTACTTC
TRBV15	TRBJ2-7	.	.	CATSREAGVTYEQYF	TGTGCCACCAGCAGAGAGGCAGGAGTTACCTACGAGCAGTACTTC
TRBV7-9	TRBJ2-2	.	.	CASHTLGDTGELFF	TGTGCCAGCCACACCCTTGGAGACACCGGGGAGCTGTTTTTT
TRBV7-2	TRBJ1-5	.	TRBD1	CASSLTGDSNQPQHF	TGTGCCAGCAGCTTAACAGGGGACAGCAATCAGCCCCAGCATTTT
TRBV13	TRBJ2-3	.	TRBD2	CASSPGRDTQYF	TGTGCCAGCAGCCCCGGGAGGGATACGCAGTATTTT
TRBV20-1	TRBJ1-5	.	.	CSARDEGLNQPQHF	TGCAGTGCTAGAGATGAAGGGCTTAATCAGCCCCAGCATTTT